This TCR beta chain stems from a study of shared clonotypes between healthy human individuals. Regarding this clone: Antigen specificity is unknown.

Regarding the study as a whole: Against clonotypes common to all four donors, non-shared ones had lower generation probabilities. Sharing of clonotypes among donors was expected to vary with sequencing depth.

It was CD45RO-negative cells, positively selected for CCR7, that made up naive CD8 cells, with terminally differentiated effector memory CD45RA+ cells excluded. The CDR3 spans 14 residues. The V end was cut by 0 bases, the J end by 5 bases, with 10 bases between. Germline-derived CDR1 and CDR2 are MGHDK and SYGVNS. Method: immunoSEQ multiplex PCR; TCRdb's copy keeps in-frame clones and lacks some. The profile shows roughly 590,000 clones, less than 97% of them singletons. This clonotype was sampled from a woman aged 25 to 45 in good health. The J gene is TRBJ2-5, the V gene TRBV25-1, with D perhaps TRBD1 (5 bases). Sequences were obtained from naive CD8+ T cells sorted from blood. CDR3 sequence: CASSEYIAGETQYF. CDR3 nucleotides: TGTGCCAGCAGTGAATACATCGCAGGGGAGACCCAGTACTTC.